This T cell receptor (beta chain) was obtained from a study of blood T cells in healthy people across ages. About the research overall: Per every two T cells, about one barcoded beta molecule was captured by template switching. Study findings and constraints: Long-lived donors carried more naive CD4+ cells and greater diversity than aged donors.

Sample-barcoded 5' priming and a J-beta primer mix drove a second PCR of roughly 6 to 12 cycles. TCRdb reprocessed the 5' RACE reads via MiXCR and lists one record per CDR3 protein. The repertoire holds approximately 790,000 distinct CDR3 sequences, with around 68% as singletons. Every donor gave around 10 milliliters of peripheral blood. Isolation yielded PBMCs, at least 7 million per sample, in every case. In this sample, this clonotype turned up once. What it binds is not known. This CDR3 is 13 amino acids long. The J segment lost 9 bases and the V segment lost 1 base, leaving 2 bases of the junction unmatched. The germline V gene has CDR1 SGHRS and CDR2 YFSETQ.

Sequencing was performed on blood. V usage is TRBV5-1 and J usage is TRBJ2-1, with 9 positions matching TRBD2. The receptor comes from a man younger than 45 in good health. The CDR3 sequence is CASSLSGGSEQFF. The CDR3, as DNA: TGCGCCAGCAGCTTGAGCGGGGGGTCTGAGCAGTTCTTC.